This T cell receptor (beta chain) was found in a study of CD8 T cells in ankylosing spondylitis. Overall study results and limits: Previous work reported some of these motif variants in the synovial fluid and blood of reactive arthritis. Disease-associated clonotypes exhibited CD8+ identity and were relatively infrequent in peripheral blood. Characteristic, it appeared, of ankylosing spondylitis blood was a TCR beta motif of several highly homologous variants.

Via MiXCR, TCRdb re-called the 5' RACE reads, giving one row per CDR3 protein. The table includes around 340,000 distinct CDR3 sequences, 14% to 15% detected once. This clonotype has more than one count but fewer than ten. The antigen is undetermined. V was trimmed by 0 bases and J by 6 bases, leaving 24 bases between them. The CDR3 is 17 amino acids. In germline, CDR1 is DFQATT, CDR2 SNEGSKA (reference sequence). Sequencing was performed on blood, either unsorted or a sorted T cell fraction (not recorded which). The V gene is TRBV20-1, the J gene TRBJ2-7; D is unresolved. This TCR came from a male donor with ankylosing spondylitis or in good health (not recorded which). The CDR3 loop is CSARDNSLGPKFLEQYF. The CDR3 bases are TGCAGTGCTAGAGATAATTCTCTAGGGCCAAAGTTCCTCGAGCAGTACTTC.